This is a list of T cell receptor beta chains from one sample in a study of cytomegalovirus exposure and HLA in healthy donors. Some clones are missing from TCRdb's copy, which holds only in-frame ones; the method was immunoSEQ multiplex PCR. The table counts approximately 72,000 clones; 2.7% lies in the top ten. The sequenced material came from PBMCs. Receptors were obtained from a man aged 40-49 years in good health and CMV-seronegative. CDR3s include the opening cysteine and the closing phenylalanine or tryptophan. The order of the fields is J gene, clone size, D gene, V gene, CDR3 DNA, CDR3 protein. The D gene is left open where the match is weak. Expanded clones are given a class, and other clones once, few, many or no size at all.

j_gene: TRBJ2-2
abundance: .
d_gene: .
v_gene: TRBV5-6
CDR3nt: TGTGCCAGCAACGTGGCCTGGTCCGGGGAGCTGTTTTTT
CDR3aa: CASNVAWSGELFF

j_gene: TRBJ1-4
abundance: .
d_gene: .
v_gene: TRBV4-1
CDR3nt: TGCGCCAGCAGCCGAGAACAGGGATCTAATGAAAAACTGTTTTTT
CDR3aa: CASSREQGSNEKLFF

j_gene: TRBJ2-2
abundance: .
d_gene: TRBD2
v_gene: TRBV6-1
CDR3nt: TGTGCCAGCAGTGGGAAAGCGGTAGCGGGGGAACGTAACACCGGGGAGCTGTTTTTT
CDR3aa: CASSGKAVAGERNTGELFF

j_gene: TRBJ2-3
abundance: .
d_gene: TRBD2
v_gene: TRBV5-1
CDR3nt: TGCGCCAGCAGCTTGCTCGGGGGGACCACAGATACGCAGTATTTT
CDR3aa: CASSLLGGTTDTQYF

j_gene: TRBJ2-3
abundance: .
d_gene: .
v_gene: TRBV4-2
CDR3nt: TGTGCCAGCAGCCGCAATCTACAGGGAGATACGCAGTATTTT
CDR3aa: CASSRNLQGDTQYF

j_gene: TRBJ1-5
abundance: .
d_gene: TRBD1
v_gene: TRBV6-6
CDR3nt: TGTGCCAGCAGGCCCGGGACAGGGGTGGCTAATCAGCCCCAGCATTTT
CDR3aa: CASRPGTGVANQPQHF

j_gene: TRBJ2-1
abundance: .
d_gene: TRBD1
v_gene: TRBV2
CDR3nt: TGTGCCAGCAGTGAAATGGGACAGGGGCTAGGGAATGAGCAGTTCTTC
CDR3aa: CASSEMGQGLGNEQFF

j_gene: TRBJ1-5
abundance: .
d_gene: .
v_gene: TRBV29-1
CDR3nt: TGCAGCGTTGAAGATCGTCGGGACAAGAATCAGCCCCAGCATTTT
CDR3aa: CSVEDRRDKNQPQHF

j_gene: TRBJ2-5
abundance: .
d_gene: TRBD2
v_gene: TRBV18
CDR3nt: TGTGCCAGCTCACCACCAGCCGGGACTAGCGGCCAAGAGACCCAGTACTTC
CDR3aa: CASSPPAGTSGQETQYF

j_gene: TRBJ1-3
abundance: .
d_gene: .
v_gene: TRBV9
CDR3nt: TGTGCCAGCAGCGTAGTCGGGGGGATCTCCGGAAACACCATATATTTT
CDR3aa: CASSVVGGISGNTIYF

j_gene: TRBJ1-2
abundance: .
d_gene: .
v_gene: TRBV5-1
CDR3nt: TGCGCCAGCAGCCCTACTGAACAGGGTCTCTATGGCTACACCTTC
CDR3aa: CASSPTEQGLYGYTF

j_gene: TRBJ2-3
abundance: .
d_gene: .
v_gene: TRBV11-2
CDR3nt: TGTGCCAGCAGCCCCGGGGTTAGCACAGATACGCAGTATTTT
CDR3aa: CASSPGVSTDTQYF

j_gene: TRBJ2-5
abundance: .
d_gene: TRBD2
v_gene: TRBV4-1
CDR3nt: TGCGCCAGCAGCCAAGAATGGTCTAGCGGGGCACGAGAGACCCAGTACTTC
CDR3aa: CASSQEWSSGARETQYF

j_gene: TRBJ2-1
abundance: .
d_gene: .
v_gene: TRBV2
CDR3nt: TGTGCCAGCAGTCCCCCTAGAGGTGAGCAGTTCTTC
CDR3aa: CASSPPRGEQFF

j_gene: TRBJ2-2
abundance: .
d_gene: .
v_gene: TRBV7-9
CDR3nt: TGTGCCAGCAGCCCCCTAGCGAACACCGGGGAGCTGTTTTTT
CDR3aa: CASSPLANTGELFF

j_gene: TRBJ2-3
abundance: .
d_gene: .
v_gene: TRBV19
CDR3nt: TGTGTCAGTAGTATAGGTTCCCAGCAAACTCTTAGGGGTACGCAGTATTTT
CDR3aa: CVSSIGSQQTLRGTQYF

j_gene: TRBJ2-7
abundance: .
d_gene: TRBD2
v_gene: TRBV5-1
CDR3nt: TGCGCCAGCAGCGGGACTAGCTACGAGCAGTACTTC
CDR3aa: CASSGTSYEQYF

j_gene: TRBJ2-5
abundance: .
d_gene: .
v_gene: TRBV6-1
CDR3nt: TGTGCCAGCAGTGGAAGGGGTGTATGGTACCAAGAGACCCAGTACTTC
CDR3aa: CASSGRGVWYQETQYF

j_gene: TRBJ1-5
abundance: .
d_gene: TRBD1
v_gene: TRBV15
CDR3nt: TGTGCCACCAGCAGAGAGACAGGGATAGGCCAGCCCCAGCATTTT
CDR3aa: CATSRETGIGQPQHF

j_gene: TRBJ2-3
abundance: .
d_gene: .
v_gene: TRBV2
CDR3nt: TGTGCCAGCAGTGGACTAGTCGCAGATACGCAGTATTTT
CDR3aa: CASSGLVADTQYF

j_gene: TRBJ1-3
abundance: .
d_gene: .
v_gene: TRBV19
CDR3nt: TGTGCCAGTAGTAAAGATTCCCGGGACACCATATATTTT
CDR3aa: CASSKDSRDTIYF

j_gene: TRBJ2-7
abundance: .
d_gene: TRBD1
v_gene: TRBV19
CDR3nt: TGTGCCAGTAGTACCGACAGGGGGGGATCCTACGAGCAGTACTTC
CDR3aa: CASSTDRGGSYEQYF

j_gene: TRBJ1-5
abundance: .
d_gene: TRBD1
v_gene: TRBV25-1
CDR3nt: TGTGCCAGCAGTGGTTCCGGGACAGGGATAGATCAGCCCCAGCATTTT
CDR3aa: CASSGSGTGIDQPQHF

j_gene: TRBJ2-7
abundance: .
d_gene: TRBD1
v_gene: TRBV6-5
CDR3nt: TGTGCCAGCAGTTACTCTACAGGGGGTTACGAGCAGTACTTC
CDR3aa: CASSYSTGGYEQYF

j_gene: TRBJ2-7
abundance: .
d_gene: TRBD1
v_gene: TRBV18
CDR3nt: TGTGCCAGCTCCCCCGGGACAGGGGGCACCTACGAGCAGTACTTC
CDR3aa: CASSPGTGGTYEQYF

j_gene: TRBJ2-7
abundance: .
d_gene: .
v_gene: TRBV29-1
CDR3nt: TGCAGCGTTGACCGGGGTGGCGAGCAGTACTTC
CDR3aa: CSVDRGGEQYF

j_gene: TRBJ1-3
abundance: .
d_gene: TRBD1
v_gene: TRBV30
CDR3nt: TGTGCCTGGAGTGTCATAACAGGGGGCTCTGGAAACACCATATATTTT
CDR3aa: CAWSVITGGSGNTIYF

j_gene: TRBJ2-3
abundance: .
d_gene: .
v_gene: TRBV29-1
CDR3nt: TGCAGCGGAACAGGACTAATGAGCACAGATACGCAGTATTTT
CDR3aa: CSGTGLMSTDTQYF

j_gene: TRBJ2-2
abundance: .
d_gene: TRBD2
v_gene: TRBV9
CDR3nt: TGTGCCAGCAGCGTAGGAGCGGGGGGGAACACCGGGGAGCTGTTTTTT
CDR3aa: CASSVGAGGNTGELFF

j_gene: TRBJ2-5
abundance: .
d_gene: TRBD1
v_gene: TRBV6-6
CDR3nt: TGTGCCAGCAGTGGCCGGGACAGGTTACAAGAGACCCAGTACTTC
CDR3aa: CASSGRDRLQETQYF

j_gene: TRBJ1-2
abundance: .
d_gene: TRBD1
v_gene: TRBV19
CDR3nt: TGTGCCAGTAAAAGGGGACAGGGAAGCTATGGCTACACCTTC
CDR3aa: CASKRGQGSYGYTF

j_gene: TRBJ2-5
abundance: .
d_gene: .
v_gene: TRBV7-3
CDR3nt: TGTGCCAGCAGCTTGGCGGACCAAGAGACCCAGTACTTC
CDR3aa: CASSLADQETQYF

j_gene: TRBJ1-3
abundance: .
d_gene: .
v_gene: TRBV14
CDR3nt: TGTGCCAGCAGCCAATTGTTGGCAGGCTCTGGAAACACCATATATTTT
CDR3aa: CASSQLLAGSGNTIYF

j_gene: TRBJ2-3
abundance: .
d_gene: TRBD2
v_gene: TRBV28
CDR3nt: TGTGCCAGCAGCCATTTGGGGGCTAGCGGGGGGGCTACAGATACGCAGTATTTT
CDR3aa: CASSHLGASGGATDTQYF

j_gene: TRBJ2-7
abundance: .
d_gene: .
v_gene: TRBV7-9
CDR3nt: TGTGCCAGCAGCCCCTCCGGGACTCAAAAACCCTACGAGCAGTACTTC
CDR3aa: CASSPSGTQKPYEQYF

j_gene: TRBJ1-3
abundance: medium-sized
d_gene: .
v_gene: TRBV5-5
CDR3nt: TGTGCCAGCACACTTGGAAACACCATATATTTT
CDR3aa: CASTLGNTIYF

j_gene: TRBJ2-7
abundance: .
d_gene: .
v_gene: TRBV6-5
CDR3nt: TGTGCCAGCAGTTCCTCCGGGAACTCCTACGAGCAGTACTTC
CDR3aa: CASSSSGNSYEQYF

j_gene: TRBJ1-6
abundance: .
d_gene: .
v_gene: TRBV14
CDR3nt: TGTGCCAGCAGCCCCACCCAAGGGGGAAATAATTCACCCCTCCACTTT
CDR3aa: CASSPTQGGNNSPLHF

j_gene: TRBJ2-7
abundance: .
d_gene: .
v_gene: TRBV6-7
CDR3nt: TGTGCCAGCACCGTCGGGGTCGAGCAGTACTTC
CDR3aa: CASTVGVEQYF

j_gene: TRBJ1-2
abundance: .
d_gene: .
v_gene: TRBV6-6
CDR3nt: TGTGCCAGCAGTTTTGGACAGACTACTAACTATGGCTACACCTTC
CDR3aa: CASSFGQTTNYGYTF

j_gene: TRBJ2-7
abundance: .
d_gene: .
v_gene: TRBV30
CDR3nt: TGTGCCTGGAGTGGTGGGCCAGGGGCCCACGAGCAGTACTTC
CDR3aa: CAWSGGPGAHEQYF

j_gene: TRBJ2-2
abundance: .
d_gene: .
v_gene: TRBV28
CDR3nt: TGTGCCAGCAAAGGAGGGGGCTCGATTGGCACCGGGGAGCTGTTTTTT
CDR3aa: CASKGGGSIGTGELFF

j_gene: TRBJ2-3
abundance: .
d_gene: TRBD2
v_gene: TRBV5-1
CDR3nt: TGCGCCAGCAAACTGGAGCGGGGGGGCACAAATACGCAGTATTTT
CDR3aa: CASKLERGGTNTQYF

j_gene: TRBJ2-7
abundance: .
d_gene: TRBD1
v_gene: TRBV4-1
CDR3nt: TGCGCCAGCAGCGACATCGACAGGGATCACTCCTACGAGCAGTACTTC
CDR3aa: CASSDIDRDHSYEQYF

j_gene: TRBJ1-4
abundance: .
d_gene: TRBD1
v_gene: TRBV10-3
CDR3nt: TGTGCCATCAGTGGCGGACAGGCAACTAATGAAAAACTGTTTTTT
CDR3aa: CAISGGQATNEKLFF

j_gene: TRBJ1-2
abundance: .
d_gene: .
v_gene: TRBV11-2
CDR3nt: TGTGCCAGCAGCTTACAGGGGTCTAACTATGGCTACACCTTC
CDR3aa: CASSLQGSNYGYTF

j_gene: TRBJ2-1
abundance: .
d_gene: .
v_gene: TRBV13
CDR3nt: TGTGCCAGCAGCTTCAGCCCCTTCTTGGGGGGGGCTAATGAGCAGTTCTTC
CDR3aa: CASSFSPFLGGANEQFF

j_gene: TRBJ1-5
abundance: .
d_gene: .
v_gene: TRBV2
CDR3nt: TGTGCCAGCACCCTAAGCACAGCCAGCAATCAGCCCCAGCATTTT
CDR3aa: CASTLSTASNQPQHF